The present entry profiles one T cell receptor (beta chain) with its context. Its antigen remains unknown. The investigators split CD4+ cells into a CD45RA+ naive subset and a CD45RA-negative memory subset. The data were taken from a study of shared clonotypes between healthy human individuals. The overall study: Two women and a few men aged 18 to 49 served as donors.

CDR1 MNHNS and CDR2 SASEGT come from the germline V gene. V gave up 2 bases and J gave up 4 bases, with 19 bases separating them. This CDR3 contains 17 residues. General study findings and limits: Among several donors, approximately 5% of naive CD4 clonotypes were found in common.

The data were produced by immunoSEQ multiplex PCR, yet TCRdb's version contains in-frame clones alone and is incomplete. The sample holds approximately 1.4 million clones, 95% to 99% seen once. The chain links TRBV6-1 to TRBJ2-3, with D perhaps TRBD1 (6 bases). The specimen sequenced was naive CD4+ T cells sorted from blood. Subset of the sample: CD45RA+ positively selected. The receptor's source is a man aged 25-45 years in good health. As DNA, the CDR3 is TGTGCCAGCAGTGAACAAACAGGGTTACTAAGCGCAGATACGCAGTATTTT. Protein product: CASSEQTGLLSADTQYF.